This TCR beta chain emerged from a study of blood T cell repertoires in COVID-19 (dated by TCRdb to the early 2020s). About the full investigation: Collaborator samples came from the United States, Italy and Spain and covered acute and convalescent phases of COVID-19. The material from the prospective study consisted of cDNA or gDNA derived from T cells, B-cell-depleted T cells, or PBMCs. Subjects who had been exposed to COVID-19, were actively infected with it, or had recovered from it provided the deeply sampled blood TCRbeta repertoires that made up the dataset. The repertoires were made available in a free public database intended to serve as a resource for research on the immune response to SARS-CoV-2. The samples were drawn from the first 160 participants of the ongoing ImmuneRACE study and from over 950 subjects provided by 6 global collaborators. A de-identified subject ID, COVID-19 status, age in years and sex were almost always included in the sample metadata. Where available, HLA class I and class II types were taken from metadata supplied by the sample provider and were not determined by assay-based typing.

The sample holds a few counts of this clone. Its antigen remains undetermined. No clone much larger than this one lies a single base away; base qualities are absent. Spanning cysteine to phenylalanine, the CDR3 consists of 15 amino acids. The entry retains the CDR3 DNA only, 45 bases that are in frame from base 1. CDR1 SNHLY and CDR2 FYNNEI were looked up in the germline V gene. V lost 6 bases and J lost 1 base; the stretch between them is 13 bases long. Results and caveats for the whole study, not just this receptor: How much clinical and demographic metadata was included differed by source and by participant, and the metadata was provided uncurated.

The immunoSEQ Assay, a bias-controlled multiplex PCR, was used to amplify TCRbeta CDR3 regions from genomic DNA. In the authors' own workflow: Nucleated cell counts per sample were estimated from amplification of reference gene primers within the assay. To quantify the absolute abundance of each unique TCRbeta CDR3 rearrangement, sequence reads were collapsed and filtered. For each sample, productive Simpson clonality was calculated as the square root of Simpson's diversity index over productive rearrangements. TCRdb obtained this table from immuneACCESS and retained in-frame rearrangements with V and J assigned. These tables miss some clones; where compared with another copy, unresolved V genes account for less than half of the shortfall, and the remainder is unexplained. V and J calls and clone size follow that table, whereas D and trimming were derived from the DNA. This sample holds 75,000 to 95,000 clones; roughly 78% were observed only once. Approximately 34% of the sample rests with the top ten.

In Seattle, one collaborating source enrolled patients while the infection was active and tracked those patients longitudinally over the course of disease. Collaborating institutions collected whole blood in K2EDTA tubes following their own protocols. Collaborator samples were shipped for TCRbeta analysis as frozen whole blood, isolated PBMCs, or DNA extracted from either sample type. The sample consisted of peripheral blood. This chain joins TRBV2 to TRBJ1-5, with the D gene too uncertain to name. This receptor was taken from a man in his 60s with COVID-19, enrolled during active disease. The bases read TGTGCCAGCAGCGAATTAGGGAGGAGCAATCAGCCCCAGCATTTT. Protein translation: CASSELGRSNQPQHF.